Listed here are 11 T cell receptor beta chains from one sample, sequenced in a study of T-cell reconstitution after alpha-beta-depleted transplantation in children. Molecular barcoding with unique molecular identifiers was used for the TCRbeta library. TCRdb reprocessed the PCR reads via MiXCR and lists one record per CDR3 protein. This sample has about 980,000 distinct CDR3 sequences, with 25% to 35% found just once. The sequencing used PBMCs, mostly from graft donor cells, collected 360 days after TCRalphabeta/CD19-depleted stem cell transplant. Receptor source: a boy younger than two who had a stem cell transplant for SCID, so the T cells may come from the graft donor.

CDR3 coding DNA: TGTGCCAGCAACTTGGGCGGCCACACAGATACGCAGTATTTT. Its translation is CASNLGGHTDTQYF. The rearrangement uses TRBV12-3 or TRBV12-4 and TRBJ2-3; D not resolved. Trimming removed 7 bases from V and 2 bases from J, with 13 bases in between. The CDR3 contains 14 residues.

This clonotype has more than one count but fewer than ten. The chain carries TRBV20-1 and TRBJ2-2; D possibly uses TRBD1 or TRBD2 (6 bases each). The CDR3 sequence is 15 residues long. CDR1 DFQATT and CDR2 SNEGSKA come from the germline V gene (reference sequence). V was cut by 1 base and J by 5 bases, with 14 bases left in between. The CDR3 DNA sequence: TGCAGTGCTAGAGCCACGGGGGCCGGGACCGGGGAGCTGTTTTTT. It specifies CSARATGAGTGELFF.

This clonotype occurred a few times. This chain connects TRBV5-8 to TRBJ1-3; possibly TRBD1 for D (5 bases). The germline V gene has CDR1 SGHTS and CDR2 YDEGEE. The CDR3 spans 14 residues. Deletions cut 4 bases from V and 4 bases from J, with 12 bases between. This CDR3 is CASSHQGTGNTIYF. The CDR3 nucleotides read TGTGCCAGCAGCCATCAGGGAACAGGAAACACCATATATTTT.

This rearrangement joins TRBV18 to TRBJ2-7; the D is unclear. V was trimmed by 3 bases and J by 6 bases, leaving 15 bases between them. Looked up from germline, CDR1 is KGHSH and CDR2 is LQKENI. This CDR3 comprises 14 residues. In DNA form, the CDR3 reads TGTGCCAGCTCACCGTCCCAAAAACCCCTCGAGCAGTACTTC. Translation gives CASSPSQKPLEQYF.

This clonotype was seen a handful of times. This sequence joins TRBV6-5 and TRBJ2-1, with no clear D. This CDR3 contains 12 residues. Germline V lookup: CDR1 MNHEY, CDR2 SVGAGI. Trimming removed 2 bases at V and 8 bases at J, with 7 bases between. The chain's CDR3 is CASSYGRDEQFF. In DNA form, the CDR3 reads TGTGCCAGCAGTTACGGGCGCGATGAGCAGTTCTTC.

The chain carries TRBV7-9 and TRBJ2-5, with 8 bases fitting TRBD1. V dropped 5 bases and J dropped 4; count of bases not matched to a gene: 9. This CDR3 is built from 15 residues. Germline CDR1 and CDR2: SEHNR and FQNEAQ (reference sequence). The CDR3: CASSHGQGGRETQYF. CDR3 bases: TGTGCCAGCAGCCACGGACAGGGCGGTCGAGAGACCCAGTACTTC.

This clonotype was observed many times. This chain connects TRBV20-1 to TRBJ1-1; the D gene is possibly TRBD1 (5 bases). The germline gives CDR1 DFQATT, CDR2 SNEGSKA (reference sequence). This CDR3 comprises 14 residues. V dropped 5 bases and J dropped 1 base, with 14 bases sitting between them. The CDR3 nucleotides read TGCAGTGCTGTTAGGACGGGGGGGAACACTGAAGCTTTCTTT. Residues: CSAVRTGGNTEAFF.

V usage is TRBV7-2 and J usage is TRBJ1-1; D is unresolved. This CDR3 contains 13 residues. The V end was cut by 0 bases, the J end by 2 bases, with 4 bases between. Germline loops: CDR1 SGHTA, CDR2 FQGNSA. The CDR3 bases are TGTGCCAGCAGCTTAGCGGATAACACTGAAGCTTTCTTT. Translation: CASSLADNTEAFF.

This clonotype was counted a few times. The CDR3 loop reads CASSESGNGYTF. The CDR3 DNA reads TGTGCCAGCAGTGAATCTGGCAATGGCTACACCTTC. This chain uses TRBV25-1 with TRBJ1-2; D call uncertain. The CDR3 totals 12 residues. V lost 1 base to trimming and J lost 6 bases, with 6 bases between them. CDR1 and CDR2 from the germline V gene are MGHDK and SYGVNS.

The genes are TRBV5-1 and TRBJ1-1; perhaps TRBD1 as D (5 bases). V lost 4 bases, J lost 2 bases, and 15 bases lay in between. CDR1 SGHRS and CDR2 YFSETQ come from the germline V gene. The CDR3 contains 15 residues. As DNA, the CDR3 is TGCGCCAGCAGCCTCGGGGGGGGAGACAACACTGAAGCTTTCTTT. It yields the protein CASSLGGGDNTEAFF. Together with reference TRBV5-1 and TRBJ1-1, the CDR3 gives the full variable domain: KAGVTQTPRYLIKTRGQQVTLSCSPISGHRSVSWYQQTPGQGLQFLFEYFSETQRNKGNFPGRFSGRQFSNSRSEMNVSTLELGDSALYLCASSLGGGDNTEAFFGQGTRLTVV.

This clonotype was detected a few times. The chain joins TRBV12-3 or TRBV12-4 to TRBJ1-5; D might be TRBD1 (5 bases). The CDR3 runs to 15 residues. The V end lost 2 bases, the J end lost 4 bases, and 12 bases lay between the germline ends. The CDR3 sequence: CASSLFGGGNQPQHF. The CDR3 DNA sequence: TGTGCCAGCAGTTTATTTGGGGGTGGAAATCAGCCCCAGCATTTT.